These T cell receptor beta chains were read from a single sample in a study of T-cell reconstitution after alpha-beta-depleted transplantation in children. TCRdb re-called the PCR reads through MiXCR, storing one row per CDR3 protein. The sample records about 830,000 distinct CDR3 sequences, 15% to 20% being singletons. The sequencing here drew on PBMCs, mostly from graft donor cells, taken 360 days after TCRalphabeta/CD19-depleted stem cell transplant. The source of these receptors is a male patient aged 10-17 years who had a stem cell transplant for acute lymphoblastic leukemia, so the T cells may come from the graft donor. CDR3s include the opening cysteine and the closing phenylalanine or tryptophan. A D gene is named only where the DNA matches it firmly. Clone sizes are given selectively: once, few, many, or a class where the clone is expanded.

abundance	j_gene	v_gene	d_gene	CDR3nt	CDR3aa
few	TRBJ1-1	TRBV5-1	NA	TGCGCCAGCAGCTTGTTCTGGGCGAACACTGAAGCTTTCTTT	CASSLFWANTEAFF
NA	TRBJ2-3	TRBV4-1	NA	TGCGCCAAAACGCAGCCAAGGAACACAGATACGCAGTATTTT	CAKTQPRNTDTQYF
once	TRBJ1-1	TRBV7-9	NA	TGTGCCAGCAGCCCCCACTTTCTTCGAGGGGAGGAAGCTTTCTTT	CASSPHFLRGEEAFF
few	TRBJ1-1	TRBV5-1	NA	TGCGCCAGCAGCTTGGACGGGGGGGGGGACACTGAAGCTTTCTTT	CASSLDGGGDTEAFF
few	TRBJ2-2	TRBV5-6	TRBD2	TGTGCCAGCAGCTTGATCAGCGGGAGGGTCTACACCGGGGAGCTGTTTTTT	CASSLISGRVYTGELFF
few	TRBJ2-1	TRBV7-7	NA	TGTGCCAGCAGCTTAGATGGGGTTCTGCTGAGGTCCTACAATGAGCAGTTCTTC	CASSLDGVLLRSYNEQFF
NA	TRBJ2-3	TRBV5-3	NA	TGTGCCAGGAGCTTACAGGGAGCAGATACGCAGTATTTT	CARSLQGADTQYF
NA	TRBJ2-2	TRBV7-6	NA	TGTGCCAGCAGCTCCCTAAGCACCGGGGAGCTGTTTTTT	CASSSLSTGELFF
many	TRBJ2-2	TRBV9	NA	TGTGCCAGCAGCGTAGAAGGGACGAACACCGGGGAGCTGTTTTTT	CASSVEGTNTGELFF
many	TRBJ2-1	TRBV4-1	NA	TGCGCCAGCAGCCAAGACCGCTATGAGCAGTTCTTC	CASSQDRYEQFF
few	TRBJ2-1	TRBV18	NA	TGTGCCAGCTCACCGTTGCGGGCGGACAATGAGCAGTTCTTC	CASSPLRADNEQFF
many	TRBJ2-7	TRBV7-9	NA	TGTGCCAGCAGCGCCTTGGGACTCACGGACGAGCAGTACTTC	CASSALGLTDEQYF
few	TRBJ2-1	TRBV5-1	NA	TGCGCCAGCAAGGAATACAATGAGCAGTTCTTC	CASKEYNEQFF
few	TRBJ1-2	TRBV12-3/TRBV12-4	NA	TGTGCCAGCAGCCCACAGGGTGCTTTAAGTGGCTACACCTTC	CASSPQGALSGYTF
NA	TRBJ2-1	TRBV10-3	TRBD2	TGTGCCACCCACCTTAGCGGGAGGCTGAATGAGCAGTTCTTC	CATHLSGRLNEQFF
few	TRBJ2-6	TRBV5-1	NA	TGCGCCAGCAGCGCCCCCGACAGTCTACCCTCTGGGGCCAACGTCCTGACTTTC	CASSAPDSLPSGANVLTF
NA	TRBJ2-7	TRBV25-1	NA	TGTGCCAGCAGTGACCCCGGGTCCCCCAGGCAGTACTTC	CASSDPGSPRQYF
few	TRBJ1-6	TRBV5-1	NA	TGCGCCAGCCAAATCTTCTTAGGCCCCCTCCACTTT	CASQIFLGPLHF
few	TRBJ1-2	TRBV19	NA	TGTGCCAGTAGTATAGCCCCCGGCTATTATGATGGCTACACCTTC	CASSIAPGYYDGYTF
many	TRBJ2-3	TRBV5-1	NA	TGCGCCAGCAGCTTGTACCCAGATACGCAGTATTTT	CASSLYPDTQYF
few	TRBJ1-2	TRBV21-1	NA	TGTGCCGACCTCGCATCTAGTAACTATGGCTACACCTTC	CADLASSNYGYTF
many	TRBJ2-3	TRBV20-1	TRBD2	TGCAGTGCGGAGGGCGGACTAGCGGGAGGGCAGAACACAGATACGCAGTATTTT	CSAEGGLAGGQNTDTQYF
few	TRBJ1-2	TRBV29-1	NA	TGCAGCGTTGATACAGTGCATAACTATGGCTACACCTTC	CSVDTVHNYGYTF
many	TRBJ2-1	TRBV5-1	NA	TGCGCCAGCAGCTTGAGGAGCTACAATGAGCAGTTCTTC	CASSLRSYNEQFF
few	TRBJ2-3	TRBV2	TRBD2	TGTGCCAGCACTAGCGGGGCTAGCACAGATACGCAGTATTTT	CASTSGASTDTQYF
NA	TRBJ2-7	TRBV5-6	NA	TGTGCCAGCAGCTTGACCGAGAAGAGGTACGAGCAGTACTTC	CASSLTEKRYEQYF
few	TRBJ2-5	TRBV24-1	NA	TGTGCCACCAGTGACCCAGGGTTGGGGCAAGAGACCCAGTACTTC	CATSDPGLGQETQYF
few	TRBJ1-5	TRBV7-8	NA	TGTGCCAGCAGCTCGACGAGGGTTACTAGCAATCAGCCCCAGCATTTT	CASSSTRVTSNQPQHF
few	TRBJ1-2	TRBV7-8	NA	TGTGCCAGCACCGACCACCTGCTGGGACGGCTCTATGGCTACACCTTC	CASTDHLLGRLYGYTF
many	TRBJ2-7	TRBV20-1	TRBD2	TGCAGTGCTAGTGAGACTAGCAGGACCTACGAGCAGTACTTC	CSASETSRTYEQYF
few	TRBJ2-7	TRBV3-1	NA	TGTGCCAGCAGCCAAGTCGCAGGGGCGTACGAGCAGTACTTC	CASSQVAGAYEQYF
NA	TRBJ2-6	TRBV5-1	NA	TGCGCCAGCAGCCAGGCCATAGGGGCCAACGTCCTGACTTTC	CASSQAIGANVLTF
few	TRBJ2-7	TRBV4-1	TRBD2	TGCGCCAGCAGCCAAGAAGGTGGGACTAGCGGGGCGTCCTCCTACGAGCAGTACTTC	CASSQEGGTSGASSYEQYF
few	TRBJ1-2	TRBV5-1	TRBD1	TGCGCCAGCAGCCCACCCAGGGGGAACTATGGCTACACCTTC	CASSPPRGNYGYTF
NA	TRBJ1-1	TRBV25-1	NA	TGTGCCAGCAGTGAATATCTTGAAGCTTTCTTT	CASSEYLEAFF
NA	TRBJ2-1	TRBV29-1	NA	TGCAGCTTCAAGGGGGGGGGCGCGAGGTACAATGAGCAGTTCTTC	CSFKGGGARYNEQFF
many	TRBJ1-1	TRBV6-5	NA	TGTGCCAGCAGTTACATCGCAGGGAACACTGAAGCTTTCTTT	CASSYIAGNTEAFF
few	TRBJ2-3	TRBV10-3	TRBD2	TGTGCCATCGGACTAGCGGGAGGGCCTGCAGATACGCAGTATTTT	CAIGLAGGPADTQYF
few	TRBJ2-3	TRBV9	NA	TGTGCCAGCAGCGTCGGACGGGACTCTAGGTATTCGCAGTTGTATTTT	CASSVGRDSRYSQLYF
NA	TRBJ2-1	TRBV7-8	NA	TGTGCCAGCAGCTTTCAGCGCCCCGGTGGGGAGCAGTTCTTC	CASSFQRPGGEQFF
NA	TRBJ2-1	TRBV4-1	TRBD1	TGCGCCAGCGCTGGAGACAGGGGGGTCAATGAGCAGTTCTTC	CASAGDRGVNEQFF
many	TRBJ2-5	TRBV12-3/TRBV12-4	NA	TGTGCCAGCAGTTCCTGGACAGAAGGGCAAGAGACCCAGTACTTC	CASSSWTEGQETQYF
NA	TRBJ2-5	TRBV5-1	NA	TGCGCCAGCAGTTCTGAAGGGGAAGAAGAGACCCAGTACTTC	CASSSEGEEETQYF